These T cell receptor beta chains were read from a single sample in a study of T-cell reconstitution after alpha-beta-depleted transplantation in children. TCRdb re-analysed the PCR reads in MiXCR, keeping a single row per CDR3 protein. The profile shows approximately 70,000 distinct CDR3 sequences, roughly 4.9% of them singletons. Sample: PBMCs, mostly from graft donor cells, taken 180 days after TCRalphabeta/CD19-depleted stem cell transplant. The receptor source for this set is a boy under two years old who had a stem cell transplant for acute myeloid leukemia, so the T cells may come from the graft donor. Each CDR3 is given with its conserved first and last residue. D genes are given only for firm matches.

v_gene: TRBV18
j_gene: TRBJ2-1
d_gene: NA
CDR3aa: CASSPVPGSYNEQFF

v_gene: TRBV20-1
j_gene: TRBJ2-3
d_gene: NA
CDR3aa: CSASPSMGGTDTQYF

v_gene: TRBV5-1
j_gene: TRBJ2-7
d_gene: NA
CDR3aa: CASSWGSYEQYF

v_gene: TRBV21-1
j_gene: TRBJ2-4
d_gene: NA
CDR3aa: CASPTRGRPSDIQYF

v_gene: TRBV6-2/TRBV6-3
j_gene: TRBJ2-1
d_gene: NA
CDR3aa: CASSYGTSSSYNEQFF

v_gene: TRBV6-5
j_gene: TRBJ2-2
d_gene: TRBD1
CDR3aa: CASLDRADTGELFF

v_gene: TRBV3-1
j_gene: TRBJ2-1
d_gene: NA
CDR3aa: CASCQEHWGPSYNEQFF

v_gene: TRBV7-9
j_gene: TRBJ2-7
d_gene: NA
CDR3aa: CASSLGTLEQYF

v_gene: TRBV5-1
j_gene: TRBJ2-2
d_gene: NA
CDR3aa: CASSLIWTPNTGELFF

v_gene: TRBV4-2
j_gene: TRBJ1-1
d_gene: NA
CDR3aa: CARRPGMNSEAFF

v_gene: TRBV12-3/TRBV12-4
j_gene: TRBJ1-1
d_gene: NA
CDR3aa: CASSLRGISEAFF

v_gene: TRBV6-5
j_gene: TRBJ2-2
d_gene: NA
CDR3aa: CASRGRANANTGELFF

v_gene: TRBV7-2
j_gene: TRBJ2-7
d_gene: TRBD2
CDR3aa: CASSLAPGLAGGNYEQYF

v_gene: TRBV19
j_gene: TRBJ2-3
d_gene: TRBD1
CDR3aa: CASSRTGDSSADTQYF

v_gene: TRBV7-2
j_gene: TRBJ2-5
d_gene: TRBD1
CDR3aa: CASSPGQGRQETQYF

v_gene: TRBV5-1
j_gene: TRBJ1-3
d_gene: NA
CDR3aa: CASRPGPRSGNTIYF

v_gene: TRBV11-2
j_gene: TRBJ2-3
d_gene: NA
CDR3aa: CASSPFSRPLAADTQYF

v_gene: TRBV12-3/TRBV12-4
j_gene: TRBJ2-2
d_gene: TRBD1
CDR3aa: CASSSGTGAGELFF

v_gene: TRBV20-1
j_gene: TRBJ1-2
d_gene: NA
CDR3aa: CSARVRNYGYTF

v_gene: TRBV5-1
j_gene: TRBJ1-6
d_gene: TRBD1
CDR3aa: CASKRDRDSPLHF

v_gene: TRBV12-3/TRBV12-4
j_gene: TRBJ2-5
d_gene: TRBD2
CDR3aa: CASSSGGGAEETQYF

v_gene: TRBV28
j_gene: TRBJ2-3
d_gene: NA
CDR3aa: CASSFGGALDTQYF